These 17 T cell receptor beta chains were sequenced from one sample in a study of shared clonotypes between healthy human individuals. Data came from immunoSEQ multiplex PCR; TCRdb stores just in-frame clones and leaves some out. Of about 2.4 million clones in the sample, more than 85% were seen once. Sequencing was done on a sample of naive CD4+ T cells from PBMCs. Subset meaning: CD45RA+ positively selected. The receptors here all came from a man aged 18-30 years in good health. Some clones in this sample may be carry-over from other donors' samples.

V usage is TRBV5-1 and J usage is TRBJ1-4; perhaps TRBD1 as D (5 bases). Germline-derived CDR1 and CDR2 are SGHRS and YFSETQ. This CDR3 comprises 15 residues. V was trimmed by 0 bases and J by 7 bases, leaving 13 bases between them. The CDR3 loop reads CASSLGRELGEKLFF. DNA of the CDR3: TGCGCCAGCAGCTTGGGCAGGGAATTGGGTGAAAAACTGTTTTTT.

This clone was observed once. The V and J genes are TRBV27 and TRBJ1-4; perhaps TRBD1 as D (5 bases). The V end was cut by 6 bases, the J end by 8 bases, with 16 bases between. The CDR3 spans 14 residues. CDR1 is MNHEY and CDR2 is SMNVEV in the germline V gene (reference sequence). The CDR3 DNA follows: TGTGCCAGCAGCCAACGACAGTATGGAGAAAAACTGTTTTTT. Protein product: CASSQRQYGEKLFF.

V is TRBV23-1 and J is TRBJ1-1; TRBD1 might be the D (5 bases). TRBV23-1 is placed among ORFs of uncertain function. V was pared by 6 bases and J by 10 bases, with 15 bases between. This CDR3 contains 12 residues. This CDR3 is CASSHTPRVAFF. Written as DNA, the CDR3 is TGCGCCAGCAGCCATACTCCCAGGGTAGCTTTCTTT.

The rearrangement joins TRBV5-1 to TRBJ1-4; D is unclear. V lost 4 bases to trimming and J lost 7 bases, with 11 bases between them. Germline V gene lookup returns CDR1 SGHRS and CDR2 YFSETQ. CDR3 size: 13 residues. CDR3 sequence (DNA): TGCGCCAGCAGCCAGGCGTCAGCTGAAAAACTGTTTTTT. This sequence encodes CASSQASAEKLFF. The whole variable domain, remainder taken from reference TRBV5-1 and TRBJ1-4, is KAGVTQTPRYLIKTRGQQVTLSCSPISGHRSVSWYQQTPGQGLQFLFEYFSETQRNKGNFPGRFSGRQFSNSRSEMNVSTLELGDSALYLCASSQASAEKLFFGSGTQLSVL.

The chain recombines TRBV27 with TRBJ2-4; the D is unclear. From germline, CDR1 is MNHEY and CDR2 SMNVEV (reference sequence). V was pared by 1 base and J by 0 bases, with 4 bases between. The CDR3 has 14 residues. The CDR3 coding sequence is TGTGCCAGCAGTTTATGGACAGCCAAAAACATTCAGTACTTC. This sequence encodes CASSLWTAKNIQYF.

This clone was seen just once. The chain uses TRBV11-1 and TRBJ2-1; the D call may be TRBD1 or TRBD2 (5 bases each). This CDR3 has 16 amino acids. CDR1 SGHAT and CDR2 FQDESV come from the germline V gene (reference sequence). V dropped 2 bases and J dropped 6 bases, with 17 bases sitting between them. CDR3 in amino acids: CASSLFRGPNPNEQFF. The CDR3 DNA reads TGTGCCAGCAGCTTATTTAGGGGACCCAACCCCAATGAGCAGTTCTTC.

The sample holds one count of this clone. The J gene is TRBJ2-7, the V gene TRBV4-3, with 10 nucleotides matching TRBD2. Germline lookup yields CDR1 LGHNA and CDR2 YSLEER. V was clipped by 1 base and J by 3 bases; unmatched bases: 9. The CDR3 length is 17 residues. This chain's CDR3 is CASSQVPTASGSYEQYF. The CDR3 DNA sequence: TGCGCCAGCAGCCAAGTTCCGACGGCTAGCGGGAGCTACGAGCAGTACTTC.

This chain joins TRBV10-3 and TRBJ2-7, with D tentatively TRBD1 or TRBD2 (5 bases each). V shed 4 bases and J shed 6 bases, with 13 bases lying between them. The CDR3 extends over 13 amino acids. In germline, CDR1 is ENHRY, CDR2 SYGVKD. The CDR3 DNA reads TGTGCCATCAGTGCCCGGGACCTCCGCGAGCAGTACTTC. Its translation: CAISARDLREQYF.

A single count supports this clone. The chain has TRBV9 and TRBJ1-3, with 7 bases aligning to TRBD1. V gave up 7 bases and J gave up 0 bases; unmatched junction bases: 4. This CDR3 spans 14 amino acids. Germline values: CDR1 SGDLS, CDR2 YYNGEE. CDR3 sequence (DNA): TGTGCCAGCTCGAGGGGGCTCTCTGGAAACACCATATATTTT. Amino acids: CASSRGLSGNTIYF.

The chain recombines TRBV7-2 with TRBJ2-1; 7 bases map to TRBD1. The CDR3 has 15 residues. V shed 4 bases and J 1 base; nucleotides not matched to a gene: 4. Germline-derived CDR1 and CDR2 are SGHTA and FQGNSA. This chain's CDR3 is CASSSTGASYNEQFF. The CDR3 nucleotides are TGTGCCAGCAGCTCAACAGGGGCTTCCTACAATGAGCAGTTCTTC.

The rearrangement joins TRBV28 to TRBJ2-7; D is ambiguous. Germline V gene data show CDR1 as MDHEN and CDR2 as SYDVKM. The germline V and J ends were trimmed by 5 bases and 3 bases, with 14 bases remaining between them. The CDR3 is made up of 14 amino acids. CDR3 nucleotides: TGTGCCAGCAGTACAACGGGCCAAGTCTACGAGCAGTACTTC. Its translation: CASSTTGQVYEQYF. The whole variable domain, filled in from reference TRBV28 and TRBJ2-7, reads DVKVTQSSRYLVKRTGEKVFLECVQDMDHENMFWYRQDPGLGLRLIYFSYDVKMKEKGDIPEGYSVSREKKERFSLILESASTNQTSMYLCASSTTGQVYEQYFGPGTRLTVT.

V and J are TRBV6-1 and TRBJ1-5; no firm D call. The CDR3 totals 14 residues. The germline V gene encodes CDR1 MNHNS and CDR2 SASEGT. V was cut by 10 bases and J by 2 bases, with 15 bases left in between. The CDR3 DNA reads as TGTGCCACTGCTTTATGGCAGGGCAATCAGCCCCAGCATTTT. It encodes CATALWQGNQPQHF.

The chain couples TRBV10-1 to TRBJ2-2; possibly TRBD2 for D (5 bases). V was clipped by 4 bases and J by 5 bases, with 8 bases between them. The length of the CDR3 is 13 residues. Looked up from germline, CDR1 is WNHNN and CDR2 is SYGVQD (reference sequence). CDR3: CASSVSVTGELFF. Written as DNA, the CDR3 is TGCGCCAGCAGTGTTAGCGTTACCGGGGAGCTGTTTTTT.

The table lists this clone with a count of one. The V gene is TRBV6-5, the J gene TRBJ1-3, with D perhaps matching TRBD1 (5 bases). The length of the CDR3 is 15 residues. CDR1 and CDR2 (germline): MNHEY, SVGAGI. V lost 5 bases, J lost 4 bases, and 15 bases lay in between. The CDR3 region has the DNA TGTGCCAGCAGTCCGGGGGGAGCCCAAGGAAACACCATATATTTT. Protein: CASSPGGAQGNTIYF.

The V call is TRBV5-1, the J call TRBJ2-6, with unresolved D. Germline assignment: CDR1 SGHRS and CDR2 YFSETQ. The germline V and J ends were trimmed by 4 bases and 4 bases, with 12 bases remaining between them. CDR3 size: 15 residues. Here the CDR3 DNA reads TGCGCCAGCAGCCAGACGGCATCAGGGGCCAACGTCCTGACTTTC. This gives the protein CASSQTASGANVLTF.

J is TRBJ2-5 and V is TRBV29-1; tentatively, D is TRBD1 (6 bases). Germline values: CDR1 SQVTM, CDR2 ANQGSEA. CDR3 length: 14 amino acids. Trimming removed 3 bases at V and 4 bases at J, with 15 bases between. CDR3 in amino acids: CSVEGRDTAETQYF. In DNA form, the CDR3 reads TGCAGCGTTGAGGGCAGGGACACAGCAGAGACCCAGTACTTC.

This clone was seen only once. The chain combines TRBV30 with TRBJ2-3, with a weak D call TRBD2 (7 bases). This CDR3 has 16 residues. Germline CDR1 reads GTSNPN; CDR2 reads SVGIG (reference sequence). Trimming took 5 bases from V and 2 from J, leaving 20 bases between them. The CDR3 here is CAWAKGGGVFTDTQYF. The CDR3 DNA sequence: TGTGCCTGGGCGAAAGGGGGAGGGGTATTCACAGATACGCAGTATTTT. Full variable domain (rest looked up from reference TRBV30 and TRBJ2-3): SQTIHQWPATLVQPVGSPLSLECTVEGTSNPNLYWYRQAAGRGLQLLFYSVGIGQISSEVPQNLSASRPQDRQFILSSKKLLLSDSGFYLCAWAKGGGVFTDTQYFGPGTRLTVL.